This T cell receptor (beta chain) emerged from a study of T cell repertoires in cytomegalovirus infection. On this clonotype: The antigen is undetermined. Relative to the germline gene, one junction end is altered; a read error may explain this.

One entry per CDR3 protein results from TCRdb running MiXCR on the reads. The table shows tens of thousands of distinct CDR3 sequences, with 20% to 25% occurring only once. Per the germline V gene, CDR1 is MNHEY and CDR2 is SVGEGT. This CDR3 region has 13 residues. The specimen comprised CD8+ T cells from cultured PBMCs, sampled from culture after CMV antigen stimulation. This chain connects TRBV6-2 or TRBV6-3 to TRBJ1-5; unclear D gene. The clonotype originates from a human donor in good health (CMV status not recorded). Some clones in this sample may be carry-over from other donors' samples. This CDR3 reads CASSFSFNQPEHF. For the CDR3, the DNA is TGTGCCAGCAGTTTTTCCTTCAATCAGCCCGAGCATTTT.